This T cell receptor beta chain was identified during a study of cytomegalovirus exposure and HLA in healthy donors. About this clone itself: Its antigen is not identified.

The donors were members of the validation cohort comprising roughly 130 subjects, separate from the approximately 630-subject first cohort. Germline CDR1 reads MNHEY; CDR2 reads SVGAGI. Trimming removed 6 bases at V and 5 bases at J, with 13 bases between. The CDR3 runs 13 residues. Notes on the study in general: Cytomegalovirus-associated TCR beta chains were listed, numbering more than 150. Using the classifier, cytomegalovirus status was reportedly diagnosed with high specificity and sensitivity.

Sequencing was performed with immunoSEQ multiplex PCR; in TCRdb, only in-frame clones are kept and a portion is missing. The table shows 250,000 to 350,000 clones, with 88% occurring only once. Sequencing was performed on PBMCs. V is TRBV6-5 and J is TRBJ1-1; D is perhaps TRBD1 (6 bases). The TCR comes from a young man in good health and CMV-seronegative. The CDR3 loop reads CASRNQGSTEAFF. In DNA form, the CDR3 reads TGTGCCAGCAGAAATCAGGGGAGTACTGAAGCTTTCTTT.